This TCR beta chain derives from a study of blood T cell repertoires in COVID-19. Background on the study: Sites in the United States, Italy and Spain provided acute and convalescent COVID-19 samples.

Original processing notes: Reference gene primer amplification gave nucleated cell count estimates. The protocol was immunoSEQ multiplex PCR, while the TCRdb copy is restricted to in-frame clones and leaves out a portion. D and trimming were read from the DNA, whereas the V and J calls and clone size are those reported in that table. The table lists 470,000 or so clones, around 89% of them singletons. Trimming pared 8 bases from V and 10 bases from J, leaving 21 bases between. The CDR3 is 15 residues long. Germline-derived CDR1 and CDR2 are MNHEY and SVGAGI. Sequenced: peripheral blood. The chain recombines TRBV6-5 with TRBJ1-6; a weak D match, TRBD1 (6 bases). The TCR originated in a woman in her thirties with acute or convalescent COVID-19. CDR3 sequence reads: CASALRGREGSPLHF. The CDR3 DNA is TGTGCCAGCGCTCTCAGGGGAAGGGAGGGCTCACCCCTCCACTTT.